These T cell receptor beta chains were read from a single sample in a study of cytomegalovirus exposure and HLA in healthy donors. The method was immunoSEQ multiplex PCR; TCRdb's version includes in-frame clones alone and lacks a portion of them. Of some 150,000 clones listed, over 60% were seen once; the top ten hold roughly 3%. Sequenced sample: PBMCs. These receptors were taken from a woman aged 30 to 39 in good health and CMV-seronegative. The CDR3 runs from the conserved cysteine through the conserved F or W. D genes are given only for firm matches. A row's size may be missing; if present it is once, few, many or a size class.

- TRBD2 TRBJ2-1 TRBV27 TGTGCCAGCAGTTCACTTGCGGGAGGAATTTACAATGAGCAGTTCTTC CASSSLAGGIYNEQFF
- TRBD2 TRBJ2-3 TRBV10-2 TGCGCCAGCAGTGTACGACTAGCGGGGAACCCCACAGATACGCAGTATTTT CASSVRLAGNPTDTQYF
once TRBD1 TRBJ1-2 TRBV7-9 TGTGCCACCCAAGGGACAGACCTAATTGGAGGCTACACCTTC CATQGTDLIGGYTF
- TRBD2 TRBJ2-7 TRBV30 TGTGCCTGGAAGGGACTAAATTACGAGCAGTACTTC CAWKGLNYEQYF
- TRBD1 TRBJ2-2 TRBV10-1 TGCGCCAGCAGTGAGTCACGGACAGGGATATTGAACACCGGGGAGCTGTTTTTT CASSESRTGILNTGELFF
- - TRBJ2-1 TRBV7-9 TGTGCCAGCAGCTCCCCCCAAGAGGGAAGAGGGTCCTACAATGAGCAGTTCTTC CASSSPQEGRGSYNEQFF
few - TRBJ2-7 TRBV7-7 TGTGCTAGCAGCCAGACAGTGGTAGGGGGCGAGCAGTACTTC CASSQTVVGGEQYF
- TRBD1 TRBJ2-7 TRBV28 TGTGCCAGCAGTTCGGGGACAGGGGCCTACGAGCAGTACTTC CASSSGTGAYEQYF
- TRBD2 TRBJ2-1 TRBV9 TGTGCCAGCAGCGTCTCGACTAGCTTAGGCAATGAGCAGTTCTTC CASSVSTSLGNEQFF
- - TRBJ1-1 TRBV28 TGTGCCAGCAGAAGAGGGGACATACCGAACACTGAAGCTTTCTTT CASRRGDIPNTEAFF
- - TRBJ2-3 TRBV29-1 TGCAGCGTTACCCTAGCTTTTACAGATACGCAGTATTTT CSVTLAFTDTQYF
few TRBD1 TRBJ1-1 TRBV5-6 TGTGCCAGCAGCTTTTTCGGACAGGGGGGTCATGCTTTCTTT CASSFFGQGGHAFF
- TRBD1 TRBJ2-1 TRBV5-1 TGCGCCAGCAGCCTACCCGGACAGGGCCGCAATGAGCAGTTCTTC CASSLPGQGRNEQFF
- - TRBJ2-7 TRBV14 TGTGCCAGCAGCCAAGATCTCGAGCAGTACTTC CASSQDLEQYF
- - TRBJ2-7 TRBV5-4 TGTGCCAGCAGCTTGGGTCTCTACGAGCAGTACTTC CASSLGLYEQYF
- - TRBJ1-1 TRBV5-6 TGTGCCAGCAGCTTGAAGGCCACTAGGATAAACACTGAAGCTTTCTTT CASSLKATRINTEAFF
few TRBD2 TRBJ2-7 TRBV7-3 TGTGCCAGCAGCTTAGGTCTAGCGGGAGTTTACGAGCAGTACTTC CASSLGLAGVYEQYF
- TRBD1 TRBJ2-4 TRBV7-2 TGTGCCAGCAGCCACCGGACAGGATTAGCCAAAAACATTCAGTACTTC CASSHRTGLAKNIQYF
- TRBD1 TRBJ1-5 TRBV19 TGTGCCAGTAAAACAGGGGACCTCCAGCATTTT CASKTGDLQHF
- - TRBJ1-5 TRBV10-3 TGTGCCACCTCGGCTCAGGGAGGAGATCAGCCCCAGCATTTT CATSAQGGDQPQHF
- - TRBJ1-4 TRBV5-8 TGTGCCAGCAGCTTGGGAGTCAGGGCGGCTAATGAAAAACTGTTTTTT CASSLGVRAANEKLFF
- - TRBJ1-3 TRBV9 TGTGCCAGCAGCGCGGAGACAGCGACCAACTCTGGAAACACCATATATTTT CASSAETATNSGNTIYF
few - TRBJ1-1 TRBV5-1 TGCGCCAGCAGCTTGGAAATAAGAAAGGGGACTGAAGCTTTCTTT CASSLEIRKGTEAFF